Each of the 24 T cell receptor beta chains below was sequenced from the same sample in a study of blood T cells in healthy people across ages. Together with a sample-barcoded 5' primer, a J-beta primer mix was included in a second PCR lasting about 6 to 11 cycles. TCRdb fed the 5' RACE reads into MiXCR, producing one record per CDR3 protein. The sample carries 780,000 or so distinct CDR3 sequences, about 61% recorded once. The sample was blood. Receptors were obtained from a middle-aged man in good health.

This sequence joins TRBV20-1 and TRBJ2-3; TRBD2 aligns across 14 bases. The CDR3 is 16 residues long. Germline V lookup: CDR1 DFQATT, CDR2 SNEGSKA (reference sequence). After removal of 1 base from V and 4 bases from J, the junction contained 4 bases not matched to a gene. The CDR3 loop reads CSARAGTSGSPDTQYF. The CDR3 nucleotides read TGCAGTGCTAGAGCTGGGACTAGCGGGAGTCCAGATACGCAGTATTTT.

The chain recombines TRBV2 with TRBJ2-2; perhaps TRBD2 as D (6 bases). V was trimmed by 4 bases and J by 0 bases, leaving 15 bases between them. There are 17 residues in the CDR3. Germline loops: CDR1 SNHLY, CDR2 FYNNEI. CDR3 coding DNA: TGTGCCAGCAGTGGAAGACGGGGGAGCGCGAACACCGGGGAGCTGTTTTTT. It yields the protein CASSGRRGSANTGELFF.

This chain joins TRBV4-3 and TRBJ2-2; no firm D call. There are 15 residues in the CDR3. With 0 bases removed from V and 1 base from J, the gap between germline ends came to 6 bases. Germline V lookup: CDR1 LGHNA, CDR2 YSLEER. The CDR3: CASSQESQNTGELFF. CDR3 nucleotides: TGCGCCAGCAGCCAAGAGTCCCAGAACACCGGGGAGCTGTTTTTT.

This chain uses TRBV12-3 or TRBV12-4 with TRBJ1-5, with no clear D. The length of the CDR3 is 15 residues. Deletions cut 3 bases from V and 2 bases from J, with 11 bases between. The CDR3 loop is CASSFLGSGNQPQHF. The CDR3 nucleotides read TGTGCCAGCAGTTTCTTGGGTTCGGGCAATCAGCCCCAGCATTTT.

The J gene is TRBJ2-1, the V gene TRBV20-1, with TRBD2 identical over 9 bases. Trimming at V came to 6 bases and at J to 4 bases, leaving 19 bases not matched to a gene. CDR3 size: 18 residues. Germline CDR1 and CDR2: DFQATT and SNEGSKA (reference sequence). CDR3 DNA sequence: TGCAGTGCCCGAATCGCCGCGTCAGCGGGAGGTTCTTACAATGAGCAGTTCTTC. Amino acids: CSARIAASAGGSYNEQFF.

With regard to this clonotype: A much bigger clone sits one base away, suggesting this may be a read error. The chain is built from TRBV7-3 and TRBJ2-6; perhaps TRBD2 as D (6 bases). The germline V gene encodes CDR1 SGHTA and CDR2 FQGTGA. CDR3 length: 17 amino acids. This CDR3 reads CASSLLALGSGANVQTF. DNA for the CDR3: TGTGCCAGCAGCTTACTAGCGCTGGGCTCTGGGGCCAACGTCCAGACTTTC.

The rearrangement uses TRBV5-1 and TRBJ2-3, with D hard to call. The V end was cut by 1 base, the J end by 0 bases, with 9 bases between. CDR1 SGHRS and CDR2 YFSETQ come from the germline V gene. The CDR3 spans 15 residues. CDR3: CASSLTEPSTDTQYF. The CDR3 DNA reads TGCGCCAGCAGCTTGACAGAACCTAGCACAGATACGCAGTATTTT.

The rearrangement uses TRBV10-3 and TRBJ2-7; the D gene is possibly TRBD2 (6 bases). V dropped 7 bases and J dropped 5 bases, with 15 bases sitting between them. Germline V lookup: CDR1 ENHRY, CDR2 SYGVKD. This CDR3 spans 13 amino acids. DNA of the CDR3: TGTGCCATCACCACGTCCCCTAGCGACGAGCAGTACTTC. Amino acid sequence: CAITTSPSDEQYF.

This clonotype was counted only a few times. CDR3 sequence: CASSAGQGEVDGYTF. In DNA, the CDR3 is TGTGCCAGCAGTGCGGGACAGGGGGAAGTAGATGGCTACACCTTC. The chain couples TRBV6-4 to TRBJ1-2; 11 positions match TRBD1. V lost 4 bases to trimming and J lost 6 bases; unmatched junction nucleotides: 7. Germline CDR1 MRHNA, CDR2 SNTAGT. The CDR3 is 15 amino acids.

The chain combines TRBV27 with TRBJ2-6; D call uncertain. This CDR3 spans 19 amino acids. V gave up 2 bases and J gave up 0 bases, with 17 bases separating them. CDR1 MNHEY and CDR2 SMNVEV come from the germline V gene (reference sequence). This chain's CDR3 is CASSLRQAGTLSGANVLTF. CDR3 nucleotides: TGTGCCAGCAGTTTACGGCAGGCCGGCACTCTCTCTGGGGCCAACGTCCTGACTTTC.

The rearrangement uses TRBV5-1 and TRBJ2-3; the D gene is possibly TRBD1 (5 bases). Germline CDR1 and CDR2: SGHRS and YFSETQ. V lost 0 bases to trimming and J lost 1 base, with 12 bases between them. The CDR3 spans 16 residues. The DNA of the CDR3 is TGCGCCAGCAGCTTGGCCGGGCAGGGCGGCACAGATACGCAGTATTTT. Translating it yields CASSLAGQGGTDTQYF.

This rearrangement joins TRBV12-5 to TRBJ2-7; D remains unclear. The tail of the sequence fits TRBJ2-5 better, so the J call may be wrong. The CDR3 totals 15 residues. Germline CDR1 is LGHNT and CDR2 is FRNRAP. This chain's CDR3 is CASGLGTATRETQYF. CDR3 DNA sequence: TGTGCTAGTGGTTTGGGCACTGCAACGCGGGAGACCCAGTACTTC.

The chain uses TRBV2 and TRBJ2-5; TRBD2 matches 9 bases. Unmatched junction bases numbered 8, after V lost 2 bases and J lost 7 bases. The germline V gene encodes CDR1 SNHLY and CDR2 FYNNEI. The CDR3 contains 15 residues. The CDR3 loop is CASSESRSGSGTQYF. The CDR3 DNA is TGTGCCAGCAGTGAATCCCGTAGCGGGAGTGGGACCCAGTACTTC. Variable domain in full (rest from reference TRBV2 and TRBJ2-5): EPEVTQTPSHQVTQMGQEVILRCVPISNHLYFYWYRQILGQKVEFLVSFYNNEISEKSEIFDDQFSVERPDGSNFTLKIRSTKLEDSAMYFCASSESRSGSGTQYFGPGTRLLVL.

The chain recombines TRBV20-1 with TRBJ2-1, with TRBD2 identical over 7 bases. This CDR3 contains 14 residues. V lost 4 bases to trimming and J lost 3 bases; unmatched junction nucleotides: 6. Germline CDR1 reads DFQATT; CDR2 reads SNEGSKA (reference sequence). The CDR3 loop is CSATAGVLYNEQFF. Here the CDR3 DNA reads TGCAGTGCTACGGCGGGAGTCCTCTACAATGAGCAGTTCTTC.

The chain combines TRBV27 with TRBJ2-2; D remains ambiguous. V gave up 4 bases and J gave up 3 bases, with 3 bases separating them. The CDR3 is 12 residues long. Germline assignment: CDR1 MNHEY and CDR2 SMNVEV (reference sequence). The CDR3 DNA reads as TGTGCCAGCAGTTACTACACCGGGGAGCTGTTTTTT. It is translated as CASSYYTGELFF.

This chain joins TRBV11-3 and TRBJ2-5, with 7 bases lining up with TRBD2. CDR1 is SGHNT, CDR2 YENEEA, per germline. The CDR3 totals 16 residues. V was clipped by 5 bases and J by 5 bases; unmatched bases: 14. CDR3 loop: CASSPRNRGSSETQYF. In nucleotides, the CDR3 is TGTGCCAGCAGCCCCAGGAATCGCGGGAGTTCGGAGACCCAGTACTTC.

The V call is TRBV6-2 or TRBV6-3, the J call TRBJ1-2, with D perhaps matching TRBD1 (6 bases). The CDR3 loop spans 15 amino acids. CDR1 is MNHEY, CDR2 SVGEGT, per germline. The V end lost 4 bases, the J end lost 4 bases, and 16 bases lay between the germline ends. The CDR3 bases are TGTGCCAGCAGTTCTCCGGGACACCCTGGCTATGGCTACACCTTC. Encoded protein: CASSSPGHPGYGYTF.

The chain has TRBV10-3 and TRBJ2-7, with TRBD1 matching over 9 bases. This CDR3 contains 15 residues. J was trimmed by 1 base and V by 11 bases; bases with no gene match: 12. Germline-derived CDR1 and CDR2 are ENHRY and SYGVKD. The CDR3 nucleotides are TGTGCCGTCGGACTGCCGGGACAGGGATCCTACGAGCAGTACTTC. It translates to CAVGLPGQGSYEQYF.

The CDR3 loop reads CASSPSTKQETQYF. Here the CDR3 DNA reads TGTGCCAGCTCACCAAGTACGAAACAAGAGACCCAGTACTTC. The genes are TRBV18 and TRBJ2-4; unclear D gene. The J call may be incorrect, as the DNA end agrees better with TRBJ2-5. Germline values: CDR1 KGHSH, CDR2 LQKENI. This CDR3 is 14 amino acids long.

This chain links TRBV10-3 with TRBJ2-7, with D perhaps given as TRBD1 or TRBD2 (9 bases each). Trimming left V 3 bases short and J 4 bases short, with 28 bases between. Germline V gene data show CDR1 as ENHRY and CDR2 as SYGVKD. There are 19 residues in the CDR3. CDR3 nucleotide sequence: TGTGCCATCAGTGATTCAGGACAGGGGAATGCGGGAGGGCTTTACGAGCAGTACTTC. Translating gives CAISDSGQGNAGGLYEQYF.

The chain recombines TRBV5-1 with TRBJ1-2; no clear D gene. V lost 3 bases to trimming and J lost 8 bases, with 11 bases between them. This CDR3 region has 12 residues. CDR1 is SGHRS, CDR2 YFSETQ, per germline. The CDR3 DNA reads TGCGCCAGCAGCTCCCCGCCCGGGGGCTACACCTTC. Translation gives CASSSPPGGYTF.

The chain uses TRBV24-1 and TRBJ2-3; 10 nucleotides align to TRBD2. The CDR3 has 15 residues. The germline CDR1 and CDR2 sequences are KGHDR and SFDVKD. The trim removed 4 bases at V and 3 bases at J, leaving 3 bases unmatched. CDR3 nucleotides: TGTGCCACCAGTGACCCGACTAGCGGGACAGATACGCAGTATTTT. As protein: CATSDPTSGTDTQYF.

The table lists this clonotype with a few counts. The chain uses TRBV7-8 and TRBJ2-1; TRBD2 matches at 13 bases. Germline CDR1 SGHVS, CDR2 FQNEAQ. This CDR3 spans 23 amino acids. V lost 1 base, J lost 4 bases, and 22 bases stayed unmatched. The CDR3 region is CASSLVLFSLGTSGILRYNEQFF. As DNA, the CDR3 is TGTGCCAGCAGCTTAGTACTATTTAGTCTGGGGACTAGCGGGATACTGAGGTACAATGAGCAGTTCTTC.

This clonotype was seen a single time. V is TRBV29-1 and J is TRBJ1-2, with D maybe TRBD1 (5 bases). V was pared by 4 bases and J by 2 bases, with 11 bases between. CDR1 is SQVTM and CDR2 is ANQGSEA in the germline V gene. The CDR3 is 13 amino acids. The DNA for the CDR3 is TGCAGCGTTGCAGGGCAAGGCAACTATGGCTACACCTTC. Amino acids: CSVAGQGNYGYTF.